This TCR beta chain was retrieved from a study of follicular helper T cells after annual influenza vaccination. In its sample, this clone was seen a few times. Germline V gives CDR1 SNHLY, CDR2 FYNNEI. V was pared by 2 bases and J by 8 bases, with 2 bases of the junction left unmatched. This CDR3 spans 15 amino acids. TCRdb's table, derived via immunoSEQ multiplex PCR, lists solely in-frame clones and lacks some. In the table there are over 6,500 clones, around 78% of which are singletons. As to time point: 2014-2015 season, 7 days after vaccination. This sample comprised CXCR5+ CD38- circulating T follicular helper cells from blood, obtained 7 days after influenza vaccination. Subset in this sample: circulating Tfh, non-naive CD4+CXCR5+PD-1+ (ICOS+CD38+ or ICOS-CD38-). This receptor was taken from an adult who received the influenza vaccine. The chain recombines TRBV2 with TRBJ1-6; 11 bases line up with TRBD1. The CDR3: CASSEWTGGDSPLHF. The CDR3 DNA is TGTGCCAGCAGTGAATGGACAGGGGGCGATTCACCCCTCCACTTT. The complete variable domain, with remaining parts taken from reference TRBV2 and TRBJ1-6, reads EPEVTQTPSHQVTQMGQEVILRCVPISNHLYFYWYRQILGQKVEFLVSFYNNEISEKSEIFDDQFSVERPDGSNFTLKIRSTKLEDSAMYFCASSEWTGGDSPLHFGNGTRLTVT.